The source of this TCR beta chain is a study of PD-L1 blockade in urothelial cancer (dated by TCRdb to about 2017). Regarding the complete study: All patients started therapy around 2014 and received atezolizumab 1,200 mg intravenously every 3 weeks. Durable clinical benefit was defined as progression-free survival longer than 6 months, and TCR features were also tested against progression-free and overall survival. Pretreatment tumor samples and matched peripheral blood, collected serially before and after atezolizumab treatment, underwent TCR sequencing. Patients had an ECOG performance status of 0 or 1 and had received between 0 and 3 prior chemotherapy regimens. Blood samples yielded a median of roughly 140,000 T cells and 65,000 to 95,000 unique TCRs, with median clonality roughly 0.084. The study, an exploratory multi-omic analysis, examined somatic, immune and clinical correlates of response to PD-L1 blockade with atezolizumab in urothelial cancer. Blood samples were analyzed at two time points: 3 weeks after treatment start (second dose) and 6 weeks after treatment start. About 90% of the roughly 30 patients were males with bladder-origin urothelial cancer, and about 60% of the 29 reported a prior smoking history. Some 30 patients had pretreatment blood TCR-seq, about 24 had at least one posttreatment blood collection, and about 24 had tumor TCR-seq. About 10 patients achieved durable clinical benefit and about 22 did not. In the same patients, pretreatment tumors underwent whole exome sequencing and RNA sequencing in addition to TCR sequencing.

Concerning this clone: The antigen it binds to is not known. No base quality values were provided; no much bigger clone lies one nucleotide off.

A total of 29 patients with locally advanced or metastatic urothelial carcinoma, treated at Memorial Sloan Kettering on a trial protocol, made up the cohort. Peripheral blood mononuclear cells were collected pretreatment and during treatment, with between 1 and 8 total time points per patient. The Qiagen DNeasy Blood extraction kit was used to purify genomic DNA from total PBMCs and from tumor samples. Collected pretreatment and during treatment, PBMCs were isolated and stored as previously described. What the authors observed across the whole study: Small sample size (n ≈ 28) and many exploratory analyses mean the results are intended to be hypothesis-generating. Improved progression-free and overall survival was found to be associated with pretreatment peripheral blood TCR clonality below the median. Patients with durable benefit showed greater expansion of tumor-associated TCR clones in peripheral blood 3 weeks after starting treatment (n ≈ 23, p = 0.022).

The cysteine opens and the phenylalanine closes a CDR3 of 14 amino acids. Only CDR3 DNA is held: 42 bases, read in frame from base 1. Trimming removed 0 bases from V and 2 bases from J, leaving 7 bases between the germline ends. The germline V gene (reference sequence) sets CDR1 to LNHDA and CDR2 to SQIVND. Synthetic TCR analog templates were spiked into each PCR to estimate absolute template abundance from read counts. The immunoSEQ assay was used to amplify TCRbeta CDR3 regions from genomic DNA with bias-controlled V and J gene primers. Rearranged TCRbeta segments were sequenced at approximately 20X coverage. The authors processed their data as follows. Sequencing errors were corrected by clustering, and CDR3s were annotated against IMGT so that V, D and J genes could be assigned. Downstream analyses used only productive TCRbeta rearrangements, leaving out any out-of-frame or stop-codon sequences. To compute clonality, Shannon entropy was normalized by the log of the number of unique productive sequences and then subtracted from one. Clones differing between time points or between blood and tumor were identified by Fisher's exact test with Benjamini-Hochberg correction at adjusted p below 0.01. TCRdb limited this immuneACCESS table to in-frame rearrangements with V and J called. A share of clones is missing; checked studies link under half to unresolved V genes, and the rest is unexplained. Clone size and the V and J calls come from that table; the DNA yielded D and trimming. In this sample the table shows around 51,000 clones, approximately 86% of which occur a single time. The top ten clonotypes cover around 16% of the sample.

The clonotype originates from a man aged 55 to 70 with urothelial cancer. Recombination connected TRBV19 to TRBJ1-1, with no confident D gene call. The material was PBMCs, obtained around atezolizumab (anti-PD-L1) treatment. The CDR3 corresponds to CASSIDRINTEAFF. Here is the DNA: TGTGCCAGTAGTATAGACAGGATTAACACTGAAGCTTTCTTT. Supplemented by the reference TRBV19 and TRBJ1-1 proteins around the CDR3, the complete variable domain is DGGITQSPKYLFRKEGQNVTLSCEQNLNHDAMYWYRQDPGQGLRLIYYSQIVNDFQKGDIAEGYSVSREKKESFPLTVTSAQKNPTAFYLCASSIDRINTEAFFGQGTRLTVV.